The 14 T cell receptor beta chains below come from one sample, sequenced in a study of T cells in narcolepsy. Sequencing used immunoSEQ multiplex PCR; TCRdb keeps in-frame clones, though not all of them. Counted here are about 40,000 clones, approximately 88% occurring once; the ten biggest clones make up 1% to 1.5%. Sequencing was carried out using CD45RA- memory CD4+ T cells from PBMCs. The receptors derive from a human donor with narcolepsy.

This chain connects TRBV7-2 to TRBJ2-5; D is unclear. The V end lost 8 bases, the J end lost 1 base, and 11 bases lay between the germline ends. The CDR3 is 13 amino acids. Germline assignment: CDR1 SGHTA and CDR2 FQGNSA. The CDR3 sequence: CASCNYIQETQYF. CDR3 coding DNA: TGTGCCAGCTGCAACTATATCCAAGAGACCCAGTACTTC.

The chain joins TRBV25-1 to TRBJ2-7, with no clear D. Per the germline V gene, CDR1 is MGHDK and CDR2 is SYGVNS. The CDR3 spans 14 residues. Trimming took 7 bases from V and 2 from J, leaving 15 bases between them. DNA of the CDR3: TGTGCCAGCACCCGGACGTCCCCTCCCTACGAGCAGTACTTC. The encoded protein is CASTRTSPPYEQYF.

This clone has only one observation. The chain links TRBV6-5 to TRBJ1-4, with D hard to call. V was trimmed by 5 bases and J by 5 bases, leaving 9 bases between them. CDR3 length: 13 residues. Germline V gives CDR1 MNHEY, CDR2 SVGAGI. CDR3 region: CASSPILNEKLFF. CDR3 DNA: TGTGCCAGCAGTCCTATACTCAATGAAAAACTGTTTTTT.

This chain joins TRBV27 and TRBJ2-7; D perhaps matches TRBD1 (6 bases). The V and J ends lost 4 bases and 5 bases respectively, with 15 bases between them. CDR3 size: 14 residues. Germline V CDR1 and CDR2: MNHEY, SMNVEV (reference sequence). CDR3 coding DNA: TGTGCCAGCAGTTATAACCCAGGGGTTAACGAGCAGTACTTC. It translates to CASSYNPGVNEQYF.

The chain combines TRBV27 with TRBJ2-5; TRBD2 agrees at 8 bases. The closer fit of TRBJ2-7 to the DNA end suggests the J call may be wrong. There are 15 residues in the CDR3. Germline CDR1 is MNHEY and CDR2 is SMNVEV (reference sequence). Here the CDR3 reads CASKSEAGVAYEQYF. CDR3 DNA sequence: TGTGCCAGCAAGTCGGAAGCGGGAGTGGCCTACGAGCAGTACTTC.

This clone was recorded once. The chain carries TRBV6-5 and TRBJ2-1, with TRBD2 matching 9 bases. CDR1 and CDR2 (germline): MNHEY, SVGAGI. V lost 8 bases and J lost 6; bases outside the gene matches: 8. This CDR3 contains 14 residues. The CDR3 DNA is TGTGCCAGCCAGGAGGGACTAGCAGGCAATGAGCAGTTCTTC. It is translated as CASQEGLAGNEQFF.

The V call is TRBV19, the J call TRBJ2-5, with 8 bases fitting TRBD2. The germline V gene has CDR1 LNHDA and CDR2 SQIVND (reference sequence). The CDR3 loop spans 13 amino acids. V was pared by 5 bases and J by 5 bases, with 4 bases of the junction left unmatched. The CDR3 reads CASSEGLVETQYF. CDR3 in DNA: TGTGCCAGTAGTGAGGGACTAGTGGAGACCCAGTACTTC.

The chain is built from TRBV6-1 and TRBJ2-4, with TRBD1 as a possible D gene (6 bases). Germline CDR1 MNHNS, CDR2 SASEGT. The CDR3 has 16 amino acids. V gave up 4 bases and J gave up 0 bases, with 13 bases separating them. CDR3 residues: CASSGSGQLAKNIQYF. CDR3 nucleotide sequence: TGTGCCAGCAGTGGCTCCGGACAGCTAGCCAAAAACATTCAGTACTTC.

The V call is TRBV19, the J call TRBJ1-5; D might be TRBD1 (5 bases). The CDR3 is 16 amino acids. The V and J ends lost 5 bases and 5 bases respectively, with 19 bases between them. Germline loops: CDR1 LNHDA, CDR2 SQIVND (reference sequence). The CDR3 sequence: CASSLPRGLGDQPQHF. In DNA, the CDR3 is TGTGCCAGTAGTCTTCCTAGGGGATTAGGCGATCAGCCCCAGCATTTT.

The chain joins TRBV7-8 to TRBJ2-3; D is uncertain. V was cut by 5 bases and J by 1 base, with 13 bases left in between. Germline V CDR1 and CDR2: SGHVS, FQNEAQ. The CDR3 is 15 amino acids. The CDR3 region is CASSLLPSGTDTQYF. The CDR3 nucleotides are TGTGCCAGCAGCCTCTTGCCCAGTGGCACAGATACGCAGTATTTT.

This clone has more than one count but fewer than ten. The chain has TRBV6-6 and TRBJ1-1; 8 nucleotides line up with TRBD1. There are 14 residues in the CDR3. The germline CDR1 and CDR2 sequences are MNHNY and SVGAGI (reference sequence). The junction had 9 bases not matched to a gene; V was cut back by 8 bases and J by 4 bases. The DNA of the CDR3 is TGTGCCAGCGGACAGGGTGTGATGGGCACTGAAGCTTTCTTT. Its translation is CASGQGVMGTEAFF.

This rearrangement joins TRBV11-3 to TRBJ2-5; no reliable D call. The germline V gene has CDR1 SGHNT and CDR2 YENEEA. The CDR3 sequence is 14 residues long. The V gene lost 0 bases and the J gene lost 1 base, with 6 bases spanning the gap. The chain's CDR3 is CASSLEGFQETQYF. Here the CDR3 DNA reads TGTGCCAGCAGCTTAGAGGGGTTCCAAGAGACCCAGTACTTC.

As DNA, the CDR3 is TGTGCCAGCAGGGGACAGGTGACGGTTAGTGAAAAACTGTTTTTT. Its translation is CASRGQVTVSEKLFF. The chain carries TRBV6-5 and TRBJ1-4; TRBD1 agrees at 8 bases. The trim removed 6 bases at V and 7 bases at J, leaving 10 bases unmatched. Germline CDR1 and CDR2: MNHEY and SVGAGI. The CDR3 is 15 residues long.

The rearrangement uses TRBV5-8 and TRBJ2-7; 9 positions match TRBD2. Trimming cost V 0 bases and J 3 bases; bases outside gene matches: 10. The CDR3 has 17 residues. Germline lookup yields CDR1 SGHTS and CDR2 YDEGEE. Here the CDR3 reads CASSLVVAGVPSYEQYF. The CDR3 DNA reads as TGTGCCAGCAGCTTGGTGGTAGCGGGAGTGCCAAGCTACGAGCAGTACTTC.